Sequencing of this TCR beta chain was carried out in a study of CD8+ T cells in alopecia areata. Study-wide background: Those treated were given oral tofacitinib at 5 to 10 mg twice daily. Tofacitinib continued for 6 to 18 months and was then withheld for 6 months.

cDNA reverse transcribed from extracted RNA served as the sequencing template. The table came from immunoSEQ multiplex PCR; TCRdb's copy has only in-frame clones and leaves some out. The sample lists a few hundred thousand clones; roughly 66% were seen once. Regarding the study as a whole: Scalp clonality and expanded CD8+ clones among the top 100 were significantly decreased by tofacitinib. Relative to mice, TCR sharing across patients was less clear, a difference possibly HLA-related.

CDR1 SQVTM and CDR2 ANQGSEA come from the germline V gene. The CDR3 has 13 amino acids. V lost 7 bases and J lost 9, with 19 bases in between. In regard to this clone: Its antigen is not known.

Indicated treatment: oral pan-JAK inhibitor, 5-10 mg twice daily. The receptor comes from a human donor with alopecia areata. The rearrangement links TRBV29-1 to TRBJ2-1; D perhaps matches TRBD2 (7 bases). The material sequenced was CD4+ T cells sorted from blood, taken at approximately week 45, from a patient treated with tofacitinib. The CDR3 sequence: CSATVGGASEQFF. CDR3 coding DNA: TGCAGCGCCACAGTAGGGGGGGCCAGTGAGCAGTTCTTC.